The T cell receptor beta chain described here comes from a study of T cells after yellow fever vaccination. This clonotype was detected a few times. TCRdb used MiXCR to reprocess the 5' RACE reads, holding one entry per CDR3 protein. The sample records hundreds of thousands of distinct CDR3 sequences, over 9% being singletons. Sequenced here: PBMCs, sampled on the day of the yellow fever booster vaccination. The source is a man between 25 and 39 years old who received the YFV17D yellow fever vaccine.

The CDR3 DNA follows: TGCGCCAGCAGCCAAGAAAGGCTAGCGGGTCTAGACTACGAGCAGTACTTC. It specifies CASSQERLAGLDYEQYF. This rearrangement joins TRBV4-3 to TRBJ2-7; 8 bases map to TRBD2. The ends lost 0 bases at V and 3 bases at J; junction bases unmatched: 10. CDR1 is LGHNA, CDR2 YSLEER, per germline. This CDR3 spans 17 amino acids.